This passage covers 28 T cell receptor beta chains from one sample sequenced in a study of regulatory T cells in long-lasting Graves disease. Sample time point: newly diagnosed GD, antithyroid drugs for less than 3 months. The authors made the TCR library using RNA they extracted from PBMCs. Construction of the TCR beta libraries employed iRepertoire HTBI primers in conjunction with Arm-PCR of CDR3 regions. TCRdb reanalysed the multiplex PCR reads using MiXCR and keeps one entry per CDR3 protein. The sample has about 540,000 distinct CDR3 sequences, approximately 15% seen once; the top ten hold more than 8.5%. This sample also belongs to another study, concerning T cells in Graves' hyperthyroidism and ophthalmopathy.

Sequenced here: peripheral blood mononuclear cells (PBMCs), sampled at new diagnosis, from a patient treated with antithyroid drugs. These TCRs come from a man under 40 with Graves disease.

This clonotype has just a few counts. The V call is TRBV9, the J call TRBJ2-7; 11 nucleotides agree with TRBD2. The germline gives CDR1 SGDLS, CDR2 YYNGEE. Trimming at V came to 3 bases and at J to 6 bases, leaving 5 bases not matched to a gene. The CDR3 spans 14 residues. The CDR3 DNA reads as TGTGCCAGCAGCGAAACTAGCGGGAGCACCGAGCAGTACTTC. Amino acids: CASSETSGSTEQYF. Complete variable domain (other parts from reference TRBV9 and TRBJ2-7): DSGVTQTPKHLITATGQRVTLRCSPRSGDLSVYWYQQSLDQGLQFLIQYYNGEERAKGNILERFSAQQFPDLHSELNLSSLELGDSALYFCASSETSGSTEQYFGPGTRLTVT.

This clonotype has a handful of counts. This sequence joins TRBV27 and TRBJ2-1; 8 bases match TRBD2. J lost 6 bases, V lost 5 bases, and 9 bases had no gene match. The CDR3 has 15 residues. Germline V CDR1 and CDR2: MNHEY, SMNVEV (reference sequence). For the CDR3, the DNA is TGTGCCAGCAGTCTACGACTAGCGACGGGCAATGAGCAGTTCTTC. Translated: CASSLRLATGNEQFF.

This clonotype appeared many times. J is TRBJ2-2 and V is TRBV5-1; a weak D match, TRBD1 (5 bases). Germline CDR1 reads SGHRS; CDR2 reads YFSETQ. The CDR3 spans 15 residues. The ends were cut back, 0 bases at V and 4 bases at J, with 10 bases in the middle. The CDR3 region has the DNA TGCGCCAGCAGCTTGGATGGGGCGGTCACCGGGGAGCTGTTTTTT. Protein: CASSLDGAVTGELFF.

This clonotype was detected many times. The V and J genes are TRBV27 and TRBJ2-7; perhaps TRBD2 as D (5 bases). CDR3 length: 14 residues. Germline lookup yields CDR1 MNHEY and CDR2 SMNVEV (reference sequence). The germline V and J ends were trimmed by 8 bases and 7 bases, with 21 bases remaining between them. The CDR3 protein is CASAQSRGPEEQYF. The CDR3 DNA reads as TGTGCCAGCGCACAAAGTCGAGGGCCAGAGGAGCAGTACTTC.

This clonotype has at least ten counts. The chain links TRBV20-1 to TRBJ2-2; D is possibly TRBD1 (5 bases). CDR3 length equals 14 residues. Germline V gives CDR1 DFQATT, CDR2 SNEGSKA (reference sequence). The germline V and J ends were trimmed by 2 bases and 4 bases, with 11 bases remaining between them. This CDR3 reads CSARRQSITGELFF. The CDR3 region has the DNA TGCAGTGCTAGACGACAGAGTATCACCGGGGAGCTGTTTTTT.

This clonotype was picked up a small number of times. The chain's CDR3 is CASSLGISGISYEQYF. The CDR3 DNA reads as TGCGCCAGCAGCTTGGGTATTAGCGGGATCTCCTACGAGCAGTACTTC. V and J are TRBV5-1 and TRBJ2-7; TRBD2 matches at 8 bases. Per the germline V gene, CDR1 is SGHRS and CDR2 is YFSETQ. The V segment lost 0 bases and the J segment 0 bases; nucleotides outside the gene matches: 5. This CDR3 region has 16 residues.

This rearrangement joins TRBV5-5 to TRBJ2-1; 8 nucleotides match TRBD1. The germline V gene has CDR1 SGHKS and CDR2 YYEKEE (reference sequence). V lost 4 bases and J lost 3; bases outside the gene matches: 15. CDR3 length equals 18 residues. The CDR3 spells CASSPSGGPIGNYNEQFF. CDR3 sequence (DNA): TGTGCCAGCAGCCCCTCAGGGGGCCCTATTGGTAACTACAATGAGCAGTTCTTC.

Concerning this clonotype itself: The junction and the germline gene differ at one end; a read error may be behind it. The rearrangement joins TRBV5-6 to TRBJ2-3, with 15 bases identical to TRBD2. The CDR3 covers 18 residues. Looked up from germline, CDR1 is SGHDT and CDR2 is YYEEEE. CDR3 loop: CAGSNLGLAGGFTDTQYF. Written as DNA, the CDR3 is TGTGCCGGCAGCAACTTGGGACTAGCGGGAGGATTTACAGATACGCAGTATTTT.

This clonotype was counted a few times. The chain is built from TRBV18 and TRBJ2-2; 9 nucleotides align to TRBD1. The CDR3 has 16 residues. Germline lookup yields CDR1 KGHSH and CDR2 LQKENI. Losses at the gene ends were 5 bases for V and 5 bases for J; bases not matched to a gene: 9. The CDR3 reads CASSVTAGTGTGELFF. DNA of the CDR3: TGTGCCAGCTCAGTTACGGCTGGGACAGGGACCGGGGAGCTGTTTTTT.

This clonotype was picked up a small number of times. The chain has TRBV6-1 and TRBJ1-5; the D gene is possibly TRBD1 (6 bases). The length of the CDR3 is 13 residues. Germline assignment: CDR1 MNHNS and CDR2 SASEGT. Trimming cost V 10 bases and J 0 bases, with 10 bases left between them. The CDR3 nucleotides read TGTGCCACCGGACAGATTAGCAATCAGCCCCAGCATTTT. It translates to CATGQISNQPQHF.

The genes are TRBV5-1 and TRBJ2-1, with D tentatively TRBD1 (6 bases). V was shortened by 1 base and J by 4 bases, with 9 bases between the two germline ends. Germline CDR1 is SGHRS and CDR2 is YFSETQ. This CDR3 is 14 amino acids long. The CDR3 DNA reads TGCGCCAGCAGCTTGAACAGGGCTTACAATGAGCAGTTCTTC. This gives the protein CASSLNRAYNEQFF.

In its sample, this clonotype was seen a few times. The rearrangement joins TRBV2 to TRBJ1-6, with D unresolved. This CDR3 is 16 amino acids long. Germline CDR1 SNHLY, CDR2 FYNNEI. The V and J ends lost 2 bases and 7 bases respectively, with 15 bases between them. CDR3 region: CASSEKEGAHNSPLHF. CDR3 nucleotide sequence: TGTGCCAGCAGTGAAAAAGAGGGCGCGCACAATTCACCCCTCCACTTT.

The genes are TRBV5-6 and TRBJ2-1; D unclear. Trimming removed 2 bases at V and 10 bases at J, with 7 bases between. The germline V gene encodes CDR1 SGHDT and CDR2 YYEEEE. This CDR3 is 11 amino acids long. Here the CDR3 reads CASSLDWEQFF. The DNA of the CDR3 is TGTGCCAGCAGCTTAGACTGGGAGCAGTTCTTC.

The chain recombines TRBV30 with TRBJ1-1, with a tentative D call TRBD1 (6 bases). V was trimmed by 5 bases and J by 5 bases, leaving 9 bases between them. The CDR3 is made up of 11 amino acids. Germline lookup yields CDR1 GTSNPN and CDR2 SVGIG (reference sequence). Here the CDR3 reads CAWGTLTEAFF. The CDR3 region has the DNA TGTGCCTGGGGGACACTGACTGAAGCTTTCTTT.

This clonotype showed up many times. The chain joins TRBV29-1 to TRBJ1-5; 7 bases agree with TRBD1. With 4 bases clipped from V and 4 bases from J, the junction kept 7 bases outside the gene matches. This CDR3 region has 14 residues. The germline V gene has CDR1 SQVTM and CDR2 ANQGSEA. The CDR3 is CSVVLDRENQPQHF. CDR3 coding DNA: TGCAGCGTTGTGCTCGACAGGGAGAATCAGCCCCAGCATTTT.

Details on this clonotype: A read error may produce the germline difference seen at one junction end. The chain is built from TRBV2 and TRBJ2-2; TRBD1 agrees at 8 bases. The germline V gene encodes CDR1 SNHLY and CDR2 FYNNEI. The CDR3 contains 13 residues. The CDR3 protein is CASRTGSPGEPFF. The CDR3 nucleotides read TGTGCCAGCCGGACAGGGAGCCCCGGGGAGCCGTTTTTT.

This clonotype has only a few counts. The chain links TRBV7-8 to TRBJ1-2; TRBD1 is a possible D gene (5 bases). The V gene lost 0 bases and the J gene lost 3 bases, with 8 bases spanning the gap. Germline CDR1 is SGHVS and CDR2 is FQNEAQ. CDR3 length: 14 residues. The CDR3 sequence: CASSLAARDYGYTF. CDR3 DNA: TGTGCCAGCAGCTTAGCCGCCAGGGACTATGGCTACACCTTC.

This clonotype was counted at least ten times. The J gene is TRBJ2-3, the V gene TRBV28; D gene uncertain. Trimming left V 3 bases short and J 2 bases short, with 6 bases between. The CDR3 is 13 amino acids. Germline CDR1 and CDR2: MDHEN and SYDVKM. The CDR3 sequence is CASSFRNTDTQYF. CDR3 in DNA: TGTGCCAGCAGTTTTCGGAACACAGATACGCAGTATTTT.

Ten or more counts support this clonotype. This rearrangement joins TRBV9 to TRBJ1-1; D is uncertain. Per the germline V gene, CDR1 is SGDLS and CDR2 is YYNGEE. CDR3 length: 14 residues. V was cut by 0 bases and J by 1 base, with 7 bases left in between. In nucleotides, the CDR3 is TGTGCCAGCAGCGTAGTAGTAGGGAACACTGAAGCTTTCTTT. Its protein product is CASSVVVGNTEAFF.

This clonotype was counted ten times or more. The chain combines TRBV7-9 with TRBJ2-7, with D perhaps assigned TRBD1 or TRBD2 (5 bases each). The CDR3 covers 15 residues. The V end lost 5 bases, the J end lost 3 bases, and 17 bases lay between the germline ends. Germline V gene sequence: CDR1 SEHNR, CDR2 FQNEAQ (reference sequence). CDR3 sequence (DNA): TGTGCCAGCAGCCTGGGGGAGCTGATATACTACGAGCAGTACTTC. Translated, it gives CASSLGELIYYEQYF.

This clonotype has at least ten counts. The J gene is TRBJ2-1, the V gene TRBV6-5; the D is unclear. The V and J ends lost 2 bases and 0 bases respectively, with 5 bases between them. The CDR3 runs to 14 residues. Germline CDR1 reads MNHEY; CDR2 reads SVGAGI. The CDR3 reads CASSYEASYNEQFF. DNA for the CDR3: TGTGCCAGCAGTTACGAGGCCTCCTACAATGAGCAGTTCTTC.

The DNA of the CDR3 is TGCAGTGCTAGAGATGCCAGGAGGACGAACACTGAAGCTTTCTTT. It codes for CSARDARRTNTEAFF. The chain employs TRBV20-1 and TRBJ1-1, with D uncertain. The CDR3 loop spans 15 amino acids. Germline V CDR1 and CDR2: DFQATT, SNEGSKA (reference sequence). V dropped 0 bases and J dropped 1 base, with 12 bases sitting between them.

This clonotype was counted at least ten times. The chain carries TRBV27 and TRBJ1-5; D possibly corresponds to TRBD1 (5 bases). The germline V and J ends were trimmed by 5 bases and 4 bases, with 15 bases remaining between them. There are 15 residues in the CDR3. CDR1 is MNHEY, CDR2 SMNVEV, per germline (reference sequence). CDR3 coding DNA: TGTGCCAGCAGTCTCGTCTTGGGGGAGAATCAGCCCCAGCATTTT. It is translated as CASSLVLGENQPQHF.

This clonotype was counted at least ten times. This chain joins TRBV6-1 and TRBJ1-5, with no clear D. This CDR3 spans 14 amino acids. Trimming pared 9 bases from V and 3 bases from J, leaving 15 bases between. The germline V gene encodes CDR1 MNHNS and CDR2 SASEGT. The CDR3: CASSGRDFNQPQHF. DNA of the CDR3: TGTGCCAGTAGCGGGAGAGACTTCAATCAGCCCCAGCATTTT.

This clonotype has at least ten counts. The chain carries TRBV5-1 and TRBJ2-5; a possible D gene is TRBD2 (5 bases). Germline values: CDR1 SGHRS, CDR2 YFSETQ. This CDR3 has 15 amino acids. V lost 2 bases, J lost 2 bases, and 13 bases lay in between. The CDR3 bases are TGCGCCAGCAGCTTAGAGCGGAGTGGGCAAGAGACCCAGTACTTC. As protein: CASSLERSGQETQYF.

In its sample, this clonotype was seen a few times. The V and J genes are TRBV20-1 and TRBJ1-2; 9 positions agree with TRBD1. CDR1 and CDR2 from the germline V gene are DFQATT and SNEGSKA (reference sequence). The trim removed 6 bases at V and 6 bases at J, leaving 20 bases unmatched. The CDR3 is 17 residues long. CDR3 sequence: CSAGSTGGREIHNGYTF. In DNA form, the CDR3 reads TGCAGTGCCGGGTCCACAGGGGGCCGGGAGATACACAATGGCTACACCTTC.

In this sample, this clonotype turned up many times. The CDR3: CASLIDGGSTEAFF. The DNA for the CDR3 is TGCGCCAGCCTTATTGACGGAGGAAGCACTGAAGCTTTCTTT. The J gene is TRBJ1-1, the V gene TRBV5-1, with unresolved D. CDR1 is SGHRS, CDR2 YFSETQ, per germline. The CDR3 has 14 amino acids. Trimming shortened V by 7 bases and J by 4 bases, and 17 bases separated the two germline ends.

This clonotype was seen many times. The chain uses TRBV12-3 or TRBV12-4 and TRBJ2-7, with no clear D. The CDR3 length is 12 residues. Trimming removed 6 bases at V and 0 bases at J, with 6 bases between. The CDR3 loop reads CASSQLSYEQYF. Written as DNA, the CDR3 is TGTGCCAGCAGCCAACTCTCCTACGAGCAGTACTTC.